Below are 28 T cell receptor beta chains sequenced from a single sample in a study of beta chain features in type 1 diabetes. Reverse transcription of all isolated RNA meant that expressed TCRB transcripts were sequenced. The method was immunoSEQ multiplex PCR; TCRdb's version includes in-frame clones alone and lacks a portion of them. This sample has about 260,000 clones, with around 24% found just once. Their antigens remain unidentified. Broader study findings: Shortening that was moderate but significant affected the TCRB CDR3s of Type 1 diabetes patients in all four CD4+ subsets.

Sequencing was carried out using naive CD4+ T cells from blood. The receptor source for this set is a woman aged 25 to 45 with type 1 diabetes.

In its sample, this clone was seen a few times. This sequence joins TRBV5-1 and TRBJ2-7; no clear D. CDR3 length: 13 residues. The V end lost 0 bases, the J end lost 5 bases, and 9 bases lay between the germline ends. CDR1 and CDR2 from the germline V gene are SGHRS and YFSETQ. The CDR3 sequence is CASSLAVSDEQYF. CDR3 coding DNA: TGCGCCAGCAGCTTGGCCGTGAGCGACGAGCAGTACTTC.

CDR3 nucleotides: TGCGCCAGCAGCTTCGGGACTAGCGGGAGTAGGTATGAGCAGTTCTTC. It yields the protein CASSFGTSGSRYEQFF. The rearrangement joins TRBV5-1 to TRBJ2-1; 14 nucleotides line up with TRBD2. V shed 2 bases, J shed 8 bases, and the junction held 6 bases outside the gene matches. The germline gives CDR1 SGHRS, CDR2 YFSETQ. CDR3 length: 16 residues.

The chain's CDR3 is CASSVPPLAGGNEQFF. The CDR3 DNA reads TGTGCCAGCAGCGTGCCCCCTCTAGCGGGAGGGAATGAGCAGTTCTTC. The chain employs TRBV9 and TRBJ2-1; 12 bases are a match to TRBD2. CDR3 length: 16 amino acids. Per the germline V gene, CDR1 is SGDLS and CDR2 is YYNGEE. V was pared by 2 bases and J by 7 bases, with 7 bases of the junction left unmatched.

This clone has a single count. The rearrangement uses TRBV2 and TRBJ2-3; 13 nucleotides match TRBD2. With V trimmed by 4 bases and J by 4 bases, 2 bases remained unmatched. The CDR3 is 15 amino acids. The germline gives CDR1 SNHLY, CDR2 FYNNEI. The CDR3 loop is CASSGLAGGPDTQYF. The CDR3, as DNA: TGTGCCAGCAGTGGACTAGCGGGAGGCCCAGATACGCAGTATTTT.

The chain employs TRBV30 and TRBJ2-1, with TRBD2 matching 10 bases. CDR3 length: 14 amino acids. Germline CDR1 GTSNPN, CDR2 SVGIG (reference sequence). CDR3 bases: TGTGCATCGCCACTAGCGGGGTTTTACAATGAGCAGTTCTTC. This encodes CASPLAGFYNEQFF.

The sample holds a few counts of this clone. This chain links TRBV28 with TRBJ1-1; 10 bases are shared with TRBD1. Germline trimming cut 5 bases from V and 7 bases from J; bases unmatched to any gene: 4. CDR3 length: 13 amino acids. Per germline, CDR1 MDHEN and CDR2 SYDVKM. CDR3 coding DNA: TGTGCCAGCAGTCCAGGACAGGGGGGTGAAGCTTTCTTT. Translation: CASSPGQGGEAFF.

The chain joins TRBV18 to TRBJ1-1; TRBD1 matches 8 bases. Trimming at V came to 5 bases and at J to 10 bases, leaving 15 bases not matched to a gene. Germline CDR1 KGHSH, CDR2 LQKENI. The CDR3 has 15 residues. The CDR3 DNA reads as TGTGCCAGCTCAGTTACGGTGGGGACAGGAAAGGGAGCTTTCTTT. Translating gives CASSVTVGTGKGAFF. Using reference TRBV18 and TRBJ1-1 for the parts outside the CDR3, the full variable domain is NAGVMQNPRHLVRRRGQEARLRCSPMKGHSHVYWYRQLPEEGLKFMVYLQKENIIDESGMPKERFSAEFPKEGPSILRIQQVVRGDSAAYFCASSVTVGTGKGAFFGQGTRLTVV.

The J gene is TRBJ2-5, the V gene TRBV30; the D is unclear. Germline CDR1 reads GTSNPN; CDR2 reads SVGIG (reference sequence). CDR3 length: 12 residues. The V gene lost 2 bases and the J gene lost 5 bases, with 9 bases spanning the gap. CDR3 bases: TGTGCCTGGAGTTTTTACGGGGAGACCCAGTACTTC. It translates to CAWSFYGETQYF.

The V call is TRBV27, the J call TRBJ2-1, with 9 bases identical to TRBD2. V lost 8 bases to trimming and J lost 4 bases; unmatched junction nucleotides: 9. This CDR3 has 15 amino acids. CDR1 and CDR2 (germline): MNHEY, SMNVEV (reference sequence). CDR3 sequence reads: CASLAGGSPYNEQFF. CDR3 DNA sequence: TGTGCCAGCCTGGCGGGGGGGTCCCCTTACAATGAGCAGTTCTTC.

The rearrangement uses TRBV11-3 and TRBJ2-7, with 10 bases aligning to TRBD1. V lost 4 bases to trimming and J lost 1 base; unmatched junction nucleotides: 10. The V gene's germline CDR1 is SGHNT and CDR2 YENEEA. The CDR3 has 17 residues. CDR3 sequence reads: CASSSLVGDRGSYEQYF. The CDR3 DNA sequence: TGTGCCAGCAGCTCCCTTGTCGGGGACAGGGGATCCTACGAGCAGTACTTC.

Only a few counts were recorded for this clone. The chain employs TRBV30 and TRBJ1-1; possibly TRBD1 for D (5 bases). The germline V gene encodes CDR1 GTSNPN and CDR2 SVGIG (reference sequence). CDR3 length equals 13 residues. V lost 2 bases and J 1 base, leaving 8 bases between the germline ends. CDR3 protein: CAWSPQGNTEAFF. The CDR3 DNA reads TGTGCCTGGAGTCCGCAGGGGAACACTGAAGCTTTCTTT.

This chain uses TRBV2 with TRBJ1-1; no clear D gene. Germline V CDR1 and CDR2: SNHLY, FYNNEI. Trimming left V 4 bases short and J 1 base short, with 7 bases between. This CDR3 spans 13 amino acids. This chain's CDR3 is CASSVDKNTEAFF. Here the CDR3 DNA reads TGTGCCAGCAGTGTAGACAAGAACACTGAAGCTTTCTTT.

This clone was counted a few times. This rearrangement joins TRBV7-9 to TRBJ2-4, with TRBD2 identical over 8 bases. CDR1 and CDR2 (germline): SEHNR, FQNEAQ (reference sequence). J was trimmed by 5 bases and V by 6 bases; bases with no gene match: 0. CDR3 length: 12 residues. CDR3 in amino acids: CASRRGENIQYF. Written as DNA, the CDR3 is TGTGCCAGCAGGCGGGGGGAAAACATTCAGTACTTC.

This chain links TRBV7-9 with TRBJ1-1, with D hard to call. This CDR3 comprises 14 residues. CDR1 is SEHNR, CDR2 FQNEAQ, per germline (reference sequence). Trimming removed 5 bases from V and 1 base from J, with 11 bases in between. CDR3 in DNA: TGTGCCAGCAGCCCCAGGAGGTCGAACACTGAAGCTTTCTTT. Amino acids: CASSPRRSNTEAFF.

In this sample, this clone turned up a few times. The chain is built from TRBV4-1 and TRBJ1-5, with 8 positions matching TRBD1. The germline V gene has CDR1 MGHRA and CDR2 YSYEKL. V was clipped by 3 bases and J by 2 bases; unmatched bases: 9. The CDR3 has 17 residues. CDR3 nucleotide sequence: TGCGCCAGCAGCCATTCAGGGGGCGCCCCTGGCAATCAGCCCCAGCATTTT. The encoded protein is CASSHSGGAPGNQPQHF.

In its sample, this clone was seen a few times. This rearrangement joins TRBV28 to TRBJ2-1, with D tentatively TRBD2 (5 bases). Germline values: CDR1 MDHEN, CDR2 SYDVKM. V was shortened by 3 bases and J by 1 base, with 7 bases between the two germline ends. This CDR3 comprises 14 residues. The CDR3 loop reads CASSFEGSYNEQFF. CDR3 nucleotide sequence: TGTGCCAGCAGTTTCGAGGGTTCCTACAATGAGCAGTTCTTC. The full variable domain, in which reference TRBV28 and TRBJ2-1 provide the parts outside the CDR3, is DVKVTQSSRYLVKRTGEKVFLECVQDMDHENMFWYRQDPGLGLRLIYFSYDVKMKEKGDIPEGYSVSREKKERFSLILESASTNQTSMYLCASSFEGSYNEQFFGPGTRLTVL.

V gene TRBV7-2 combines with J gene TRBJ2-3, with D perhaps TRBD1 (5 bases). V was trimmed by 0 bases and J by 2 bases, leaving 9 bases between them. CDR1 and CDR2 from the germline V gene are SGHTA and FQGNSA. The CDR3 spans 15 residues. In nucleotides, the CDR3 is TGTGCCAGCAGCTTAGCGGGGCCCACCACAGATACGCAGTATTTT. It specifies CASSLAGPTTDTQYF. Based on the CDR3 plus reference TRBV7-2 and TRBJ2-3, the full variable domain is GAGVSQSPSNKVTEKGKDVELRCDPISGHTALYWYRQSLGQGLEFLIYFQGNSAPDKSGLPSDRFSAERTGGSVSTLTIQRTQQEDSAVYLCASSLAGPTTDTQYFGPGTRLTVL.

This clone came up a few times. In the same sample, other DNA sequences code for this CDR3. The V call is TRBV5-1, the J call TRBJ1-1; TRBD1 is a possible D gene (6 bases). From germline, CDR1 is SGHRS and CDR2 YFSETQ. V was pared by 4 bases and J by 1 base, with 11 bases between. The CDR3 runs 14 residues. The CDR3 DNA reads TGCGCCAGCAGCCCGCGGACAGAGAACACTGAAGCTTTCTTT. Protein sequence: CASSPRTENTEAFF.

The V and J genes are TRBV4-1 and TRBJ2-1, with TRBD2 matching over 10 bases. J lost 6 bases, V lost 3 bases, and 5 bases had no gene match. From germline, CDR1 is MGHRA and CDR2 YSYEKL. This CDR3 region has 15 residues. The CDR3: CASSQEGLAFNEQFF. The CDR3 DNA is TGCGCCAGCAGCCAGGAGGGACTAGCGTTCAATGAGCAGTTCTTC.

The chain recombines TRBV28 with TRBJ2-2; 11 nucleotides agree with TRBD2. CDR1 and CDR2 (germline): MDHEN, SYDVKM. V trimming: 6 bases; J trimming: 5 bases; junction bases outside the gene matches: 8. CDR3 size: 16 residues. CDR3 bases: TGTGCCAGCAGATATACTAGCGGGAGAGGAACCGGGGAGCTGTTTTTT. Protein product: CASRYTSGRGTGELFF.

The chain uses TRBV20-1 and TRBJ1-4; D unresolved. Germline-derived CDR1 and CDR2 are DFQATT and SNEGSKA (reference sequence). V was trimmed by 3 bases and J by 10 bases, leaving 9 bases between them. The CDR3 length is 11 residues. DNA for the CDR3: TGCAGTGCTAGCCGGGTCGGAAAACTGTTTTTT. It is translated as CSASRVGKLFF.

The CDR3 sequence is CSVAGGDEKLFF. The CDR3 DNA follows: TGCAGCGTTGCGGGGGGGGATGAAAAACTGTTTTTT. This sequence joins TRBV29-1 and TRBJ1-4; TRBD1 is a possible D gene (5 bases). V was shortened by 4 bases and J by 6 bases, with 9 bases between the two germline ends. The CDR3 spans 12 residues. The germline CDR1 and CDR2 sequences are SQVTM and ANQGSEA.

This chain joins TRBV7-9 and TRBJ1-1; 9 bases align to TRBD1. Germline V CDR1 and CDR2: SEHNR, FQNEAQ (reference sequence). After removal of 5 bases from V and 6 bases from J, the junction contained 7 bases not matched to a gene. There are 14 residues in the CDR3. CDR3 sequence: CASSQDRGWAEAFF. The CDR3 DNA reads TGTGCCAGCAGCCAGGACAGGGGCTGGGCTGAAGCTTTCTTT.

This chain connects TRBV9 to TRBJ2-7, with TRBD1 identical over 8 bases. V lost 5 bases to trimming and J lost 2 bases; unmatched junction nucleotides: 6. Per germline, CDR1 SGDLS and CDR2 YYNGEE. This CDR3 is 14 amino acids long. The CDR3 nucleotides are TGTGCCAGCAGTCGAGGACAGGGCGCCTACGAGCAGTACTTC. It specifies CASSRGQGAYEQYF.

In its sample, this clone was seen a few times. This chain links TRBV11-3 with TRBJ2-1; 14 bases map to TRBD2. The germline gives CDR1 SGHNT, CDR2 YENEEA. The CDR3 totals 14 residues. Trimming at V came to 5 bases and at J to 14 bases, leaving 8 bases not matched to a gene. The CDR3 region has the DNA TGTGCCAGCAGCACCAGGACTAGCGGGAGGAGGGAGTTCTTC. Amino acids: CASSTRTSGRREFF. The complete variable domain, with remaining parts taken from reference TRBV11-3 and TRBJ2-1, reads EAGVVQSPRYKIIEKKQPVAFWCNPISGHNTLYWYLQNLGQGPELLIRYENEEAVDDSQLPKDRFSAERLKGVDSTLKIQPAELGDSAVYLCASSTRTSGRREFFGPGTRLTVL.

The gene calls are TRBV5-4 and TRBJ2-1, with 12 bases matching TRBD2. With V trimmed by 4 bases and J by 4 bases, 3 bases remained unmatched. The CDR3 is 15 residues long. CDR1 and CDR2 (germline): SGHNT, YYREEE (reference sequence). As DNA, the CDR3 is TGTGCCAGCAGCAAGGGACTAGCGGGTTACAATGAGCAGTTCTTC. Its translation is CASSKGLAGYNEQFF. Full variable domain (remainder filled in from reference TRBV5-4 and TRBJ2-1): ETGVTQSPTHLIKTRGQQVTLRCSSQSGHNTVSWYQQALGQGPQFIFQYYREEENGRGNFPPRFSGLQFPNYSSELNVNALELDDSALYLCASSKGLAGYNEQFFGPGTRLTVL.

V is TRBV19 and J is TRBJ1-2, with 9 bases lining up with TRBD1. CDR1 is LNHDA, CDR2 SQIVND, per germline (reference sequence). J lost 4 bases, V lost 3 bases, and 6 bases had no gene match. The CDR3 is made up of 15 amino acids. The CDR3 sequence is CASSIHGQGIYGYTF. In DNA form, the CDR3 reads TGTGCCAGTAGTATCCACGGACAGGGGATCTATGGCTACACCTTC.

Remarks on this clone: One end of the junction does not line up with germline, which may come from a read error. CDR3 region: CANSEHTGSGNTIYF. CDR3 nucleotides: TGTGCCAACAGCGAACACACAGGCTCTGGAAACACCATATATTTT. The V and J genes are TRBV9 and TRBJ1-3; TRBD1 is a possible D gene (5 bases). The CDR3 covers 15 residues. Germline V gene lookup returns CDR1 SGDLS and CDR2 YYNGEE.